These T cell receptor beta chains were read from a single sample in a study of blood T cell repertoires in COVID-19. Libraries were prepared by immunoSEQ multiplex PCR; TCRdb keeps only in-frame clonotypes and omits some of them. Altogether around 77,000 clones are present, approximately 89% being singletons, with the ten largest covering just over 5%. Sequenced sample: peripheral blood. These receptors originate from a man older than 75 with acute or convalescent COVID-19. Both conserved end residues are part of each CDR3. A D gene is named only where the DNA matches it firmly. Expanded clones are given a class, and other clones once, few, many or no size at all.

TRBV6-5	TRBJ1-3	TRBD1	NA	TGTGCCAGCAGTTACTCGACAGGGGGCTCTGGAAACACCATATATTTT	CASSYSTGGSGNTIYF
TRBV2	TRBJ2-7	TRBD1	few	TGTGCCAGCAAGCGGACAGGGGTCTCCTACGAGCAGTACTTC	CASKRTGVSYEQYF
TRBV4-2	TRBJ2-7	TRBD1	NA	TGTGCCAGCAGCCAAGATGTCCGGGGACAGCCCTACGAGCAGTACTTC	CASSQDVRGQPYEQYF
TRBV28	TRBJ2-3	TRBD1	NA	TGTGCCAGCAGTGGGGACAGGTGGGCAGATACGCAGTATTTT	CASSGDRWADTQYF
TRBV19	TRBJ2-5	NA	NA	TGTGCCAGTAGCCAACAGGGAAGGGAGACCCAGTACTTC	CASSQQGRETQYF
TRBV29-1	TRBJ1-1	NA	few	TGCAGCGCCTCTATCGGAGAAACTGAAGCTTTCTTT	CSASIGETEAFF
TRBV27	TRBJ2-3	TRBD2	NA	TGTGCCAGCAGTTTATATAGCGGGGCCACAGATACGCAGTATTTT	CASSLYSGATDTQYF
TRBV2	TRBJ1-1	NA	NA	TGTGCCAGCAGTGTGAGGTCCTTACTTGAAGCTTTCTTT	CASSVRSLLEAFF
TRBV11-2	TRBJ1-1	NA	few	TGTGCCAGCAGCTTCCCAGGGAACACTGAAGCTTTCTTT	CASSFPGNTEAFF
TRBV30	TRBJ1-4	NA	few	TGTGCCTGGAGTCGACAGTTCACAACTAATGAAAAACTGTTTTTT	CAWSRQFTTNEKLFF
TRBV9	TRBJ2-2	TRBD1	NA	TGTGCCAGCAGCGTAGGAATCAGAGGACAGGGTTACGGGGAGCTGTTTTTT	CASSVGIRGQGYGELFF
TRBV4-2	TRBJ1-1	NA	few	TGTGCCAGCAGCGCCTCGGGGAACACTGAAGCTTTCTTT	CASSASGNTEAFF
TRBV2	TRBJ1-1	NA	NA	TGTGCCAGCAGTGATCCTTTCGACACTGAAGCTTTCTTT	CASSDPFDTEAFF
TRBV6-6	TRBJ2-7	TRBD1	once	TGTGCCAGCAGCCTAGACAGGGGGCACTACGAGCAGTACTTC	CASSLDRGHYEQYF
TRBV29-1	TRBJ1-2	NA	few	TGCAGCGTTGCCCCCGACAGGTTTCCCCTTTATGGCTACACCTTC	CSVAPDRFPLYGYTF
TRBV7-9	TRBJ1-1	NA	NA	TGTGCCAGCAGTCCGACGAGGACTGAAGCTTTCTTT	CASSPTRTEAFF
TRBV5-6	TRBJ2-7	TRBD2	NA	TGTGCCAGCAGCTTCTTGGGCGGGAGGGCCACGAGCTCCTACGAGCAGTACTTC	CASSFLGGRATSSYEQYF
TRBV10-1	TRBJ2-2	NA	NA	TGCGCCAGCAGTTCTGAGACAGGGAACACCGGGGAGCTGTTTTTT	CASSSETGNTGELFF
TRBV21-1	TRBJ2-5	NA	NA	TGTGCCAGCAGCAAAGCCAGGACTAGCGGGAGAGGGGGGACGGGCGAGACCCAGTACTTC	CASSKARTSGRGGTGETQYF
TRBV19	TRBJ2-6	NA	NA	TGTGCCAGTACCCAGGGGTTGGGCGCCAACGTCCTGACTTTC	CASTQGLGANVLTF